This record concerns one T cell receptor beta chain sequence. Its cognate antigen is unknown. Germline values: CDR1 MGHRA, CDR2 YSYEKL. The length of the CDR3 is 20 residues. After removal of 1 base from V and 1 base from J, the junction contained 14 bases not matched to a gene. MiXCR, run by TCRdb on the 5' RACE reads, gives a single entry per CDR3 protein. The sample has around 550,000 distinct CDR3 sequences, 13% to 15% seen once; the top ten hold roughly 0.46%. The sample is drawn from a study of identical twins. Findings and caveats of the study: Modelling approaches yielded underestimates of out-of-frame TCR alpha sharing between monozygotic twins.

This same sample was also part of a study on yellow fever vaccine responses in identical twins.

The chain couples TRBV4-1 to TRBJ2-1; 9 positions agree with TRBD2. Material: CD4+ T cells sorted from blood. The TCR comes from a young woman in good health. CDR3 DNA sequence: TGCGCCAGCAGCCAAGGCCCCGGCGGGAGGGCCCTCAGGTCCTACAATGAGCAGTTCTTC. Translated, it gives CASSQGPGGRALRSYNEQFF.